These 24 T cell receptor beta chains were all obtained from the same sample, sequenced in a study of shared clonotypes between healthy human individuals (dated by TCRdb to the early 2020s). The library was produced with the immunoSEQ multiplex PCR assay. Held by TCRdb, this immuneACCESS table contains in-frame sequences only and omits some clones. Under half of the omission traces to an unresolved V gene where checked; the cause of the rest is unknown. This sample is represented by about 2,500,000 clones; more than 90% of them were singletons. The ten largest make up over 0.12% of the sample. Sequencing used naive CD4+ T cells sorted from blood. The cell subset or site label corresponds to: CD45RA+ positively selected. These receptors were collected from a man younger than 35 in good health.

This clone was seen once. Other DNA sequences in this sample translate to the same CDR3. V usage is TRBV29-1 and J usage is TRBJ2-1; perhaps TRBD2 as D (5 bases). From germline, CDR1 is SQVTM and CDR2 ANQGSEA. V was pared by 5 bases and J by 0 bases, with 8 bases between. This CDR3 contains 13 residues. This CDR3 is CSVSGSSYNEQFF. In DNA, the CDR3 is TGCAGCGTTAGCGGAAGCTCCTACAATGAGCAGTTCTTC.

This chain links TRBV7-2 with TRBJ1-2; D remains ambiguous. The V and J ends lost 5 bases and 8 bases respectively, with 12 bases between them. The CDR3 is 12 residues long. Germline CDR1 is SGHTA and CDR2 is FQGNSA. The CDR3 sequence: CASSAPVGGYTF. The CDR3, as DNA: TGTGCCAGCAGCGCCCCCGTGGGAGGCTACACCTTC.

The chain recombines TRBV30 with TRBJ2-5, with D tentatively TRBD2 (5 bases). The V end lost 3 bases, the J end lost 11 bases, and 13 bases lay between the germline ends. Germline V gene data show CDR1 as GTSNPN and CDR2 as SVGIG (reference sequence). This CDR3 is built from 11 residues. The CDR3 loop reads CAWSLDWEQYF. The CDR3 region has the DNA TGTGCCTGGAGCCTTGATTGGGAGCAGTACTTC.

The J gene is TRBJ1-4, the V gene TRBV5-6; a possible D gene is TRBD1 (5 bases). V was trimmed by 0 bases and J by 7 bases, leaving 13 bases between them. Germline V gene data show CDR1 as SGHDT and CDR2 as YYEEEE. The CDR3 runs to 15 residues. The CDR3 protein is CASSLVPGGSEKLFF. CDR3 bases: TGTGCCAGCAGCTTGGTGCCCGGGGGTTCTGAAAAACTGTTTTTT.

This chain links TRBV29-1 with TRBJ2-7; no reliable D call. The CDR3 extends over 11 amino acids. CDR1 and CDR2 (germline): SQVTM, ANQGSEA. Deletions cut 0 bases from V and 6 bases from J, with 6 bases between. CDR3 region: CSVEDPPEQYF. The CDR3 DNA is TGCAGCGTTGAAGACCCCCCCGAGCAGTACTTC.

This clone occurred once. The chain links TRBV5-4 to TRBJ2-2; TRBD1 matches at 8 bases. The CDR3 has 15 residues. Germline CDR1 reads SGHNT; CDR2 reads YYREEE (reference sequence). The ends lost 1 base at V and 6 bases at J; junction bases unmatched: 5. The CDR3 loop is CASSLLTGGSGELFF. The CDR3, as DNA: TGTGCCAGCAGCTTGCTCACAGGGGGTTCCGGGGAGCTGTTTTTT.

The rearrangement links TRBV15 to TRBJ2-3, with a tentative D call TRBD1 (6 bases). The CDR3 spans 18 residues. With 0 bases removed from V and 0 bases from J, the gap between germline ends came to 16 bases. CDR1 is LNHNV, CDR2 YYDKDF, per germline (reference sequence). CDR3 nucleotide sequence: TGTGCCACCAGCAGAGATCGCCAGACAGGAAAAAGCACAGATACGCAGTATTTT. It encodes CATSRDRQTGKSTDTQYF. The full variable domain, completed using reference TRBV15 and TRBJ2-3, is DAMVIQNPRYQVTQFGKPVTLSCSQTLNHNVMYWYQQKSSQAPKLLFHYYDKDFNNEADTPDNFQSRRPNTSFCFLDIRSPGLGDTAMYLCATSRDRQTGKSTDTQYFGPGTRLTVL.

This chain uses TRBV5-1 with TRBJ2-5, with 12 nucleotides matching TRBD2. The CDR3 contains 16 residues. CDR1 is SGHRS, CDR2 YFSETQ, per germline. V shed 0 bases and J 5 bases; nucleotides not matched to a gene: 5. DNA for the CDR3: TGCGCCAGCAGCTTGGGACTAGCGGGAGTAGGGGAGACCCAGTACTTC. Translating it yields CASSLGLAGVGETQYF.

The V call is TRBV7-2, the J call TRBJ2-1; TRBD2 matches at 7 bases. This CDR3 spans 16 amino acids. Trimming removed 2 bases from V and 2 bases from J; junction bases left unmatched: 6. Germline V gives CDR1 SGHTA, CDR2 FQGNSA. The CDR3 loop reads CASSLFTGGTYNEQFF. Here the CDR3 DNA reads TGTGCCAGCAGCTTATTTACGGGAGGTACCTACAATGAGCAGTTCTTC.

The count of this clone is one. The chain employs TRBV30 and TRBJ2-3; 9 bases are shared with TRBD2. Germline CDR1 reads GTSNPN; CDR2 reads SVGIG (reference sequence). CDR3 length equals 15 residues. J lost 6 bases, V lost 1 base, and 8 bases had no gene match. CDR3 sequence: CAWSAIAGVADTQYF. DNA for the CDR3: TGTGCCTGGAGTGCCATAGCGGGAGTAGCGGATACGCAGTATTTT.

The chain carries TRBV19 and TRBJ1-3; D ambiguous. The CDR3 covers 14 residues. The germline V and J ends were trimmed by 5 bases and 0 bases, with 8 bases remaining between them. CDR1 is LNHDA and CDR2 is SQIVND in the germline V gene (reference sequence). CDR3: CASSVTASGNTIYF. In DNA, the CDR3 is TGTGCCAGTAGTGTGACGGCCTCTGGAAACACCATATATTTT.

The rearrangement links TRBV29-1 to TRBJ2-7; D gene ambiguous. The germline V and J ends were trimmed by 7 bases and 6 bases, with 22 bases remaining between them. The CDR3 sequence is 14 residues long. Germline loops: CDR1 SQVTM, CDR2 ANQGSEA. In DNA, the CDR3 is TGCAGCGGATGTTTCGGGCAGGTCAGCCTCGAGCAGTACTTC. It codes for CSGCFGQVSLEQYF.

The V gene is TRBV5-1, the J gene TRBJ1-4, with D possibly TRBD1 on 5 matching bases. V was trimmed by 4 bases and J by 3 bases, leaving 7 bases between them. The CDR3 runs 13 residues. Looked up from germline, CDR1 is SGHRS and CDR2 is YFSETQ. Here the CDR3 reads CASSRGSNEKLFF. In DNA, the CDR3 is TGCGCCAGCAGCAGGGGATCTAATGAAAAACTGTTTTTT.

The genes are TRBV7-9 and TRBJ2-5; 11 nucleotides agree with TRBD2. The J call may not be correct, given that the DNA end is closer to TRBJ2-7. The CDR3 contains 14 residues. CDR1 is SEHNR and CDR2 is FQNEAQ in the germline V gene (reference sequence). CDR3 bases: TGTGCCAGCAGTGTACTAGCGGGAGTTCACGAGCAGTACTTC. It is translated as CASSVLAGVHEQYF.

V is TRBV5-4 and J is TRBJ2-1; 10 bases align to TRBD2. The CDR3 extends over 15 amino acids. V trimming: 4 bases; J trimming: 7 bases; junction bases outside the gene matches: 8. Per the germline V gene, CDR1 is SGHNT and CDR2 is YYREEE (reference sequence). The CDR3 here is CASSMPGLAQNEQFF. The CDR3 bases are TGTGCCAGCAGCATGCCGGGACTAGCGCAGAATGAGCAGTTCTTC.

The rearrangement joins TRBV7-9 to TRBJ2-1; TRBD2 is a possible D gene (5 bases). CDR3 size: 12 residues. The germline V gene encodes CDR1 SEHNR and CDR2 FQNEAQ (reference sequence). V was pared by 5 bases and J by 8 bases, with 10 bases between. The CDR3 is CASSLRGYEQFF. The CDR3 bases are TGTGCCAGCAGCCTCCGAGGGTATGAGCAGTTCTTC.

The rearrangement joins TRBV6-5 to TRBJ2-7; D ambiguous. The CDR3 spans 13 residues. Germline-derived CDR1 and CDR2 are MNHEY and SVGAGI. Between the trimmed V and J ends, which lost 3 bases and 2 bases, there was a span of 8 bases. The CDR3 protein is CASSYRQPYEQYF. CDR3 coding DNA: TGTGCCAGCAGTTATCGGCAACCCTACGAGCAGTACTTC.

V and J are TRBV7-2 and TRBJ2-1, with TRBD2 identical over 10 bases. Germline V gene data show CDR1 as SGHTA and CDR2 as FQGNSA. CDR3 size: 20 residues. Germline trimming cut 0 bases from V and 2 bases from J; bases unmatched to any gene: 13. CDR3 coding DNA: TGTGCCAGCAGCTTAGCGTTCATGGGGGTAGCGGGAGGACCCTACAATGAGCAGTTCTTC. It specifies CASSLAFMGVAGGPYNEQFF.

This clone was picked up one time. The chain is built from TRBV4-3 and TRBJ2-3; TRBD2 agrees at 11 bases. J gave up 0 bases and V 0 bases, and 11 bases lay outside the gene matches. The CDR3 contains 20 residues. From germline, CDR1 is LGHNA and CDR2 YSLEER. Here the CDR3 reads CASSQEANFGLAGSTDTQYF. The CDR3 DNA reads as TGCGCCAGCAGCCAAGAGGCAAATTTTGGACTAGCGGGTAGCACAGATACGCAGTATTTT.

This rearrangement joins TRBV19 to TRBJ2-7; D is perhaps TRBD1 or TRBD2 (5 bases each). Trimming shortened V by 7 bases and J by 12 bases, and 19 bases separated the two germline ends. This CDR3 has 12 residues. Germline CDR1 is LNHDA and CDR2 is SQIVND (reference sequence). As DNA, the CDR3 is TGTGCCAGTAATCCCGGGGCAGGTCCTACGTACTTC. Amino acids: CASNPGAGPTYF.

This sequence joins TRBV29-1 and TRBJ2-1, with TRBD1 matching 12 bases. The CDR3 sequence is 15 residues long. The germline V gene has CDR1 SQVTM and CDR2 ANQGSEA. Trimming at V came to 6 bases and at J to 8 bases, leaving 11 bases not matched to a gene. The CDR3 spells CSVTLRDRGLYEQFF. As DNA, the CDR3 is TGCAGCGTGACCCTGAGGGACAGGGGGCTTTATGAGCAGTTCTTC.

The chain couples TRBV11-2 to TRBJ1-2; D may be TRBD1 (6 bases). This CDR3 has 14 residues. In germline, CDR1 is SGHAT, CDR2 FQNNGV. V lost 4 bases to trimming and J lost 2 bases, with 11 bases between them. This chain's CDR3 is CASSSWTENYGYTF. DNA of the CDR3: TGTGCCAGCAGCTCTTGGACAGAAAACTATGGCTACACCTTC.

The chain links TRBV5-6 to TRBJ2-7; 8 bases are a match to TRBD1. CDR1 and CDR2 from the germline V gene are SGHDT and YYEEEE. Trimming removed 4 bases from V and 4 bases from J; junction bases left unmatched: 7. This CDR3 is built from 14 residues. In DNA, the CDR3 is TGTGCCAGCAGCCTGACAGGGGATTCGTACGAGCAGTACTTC. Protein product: CASSLTGDSYEQYF.

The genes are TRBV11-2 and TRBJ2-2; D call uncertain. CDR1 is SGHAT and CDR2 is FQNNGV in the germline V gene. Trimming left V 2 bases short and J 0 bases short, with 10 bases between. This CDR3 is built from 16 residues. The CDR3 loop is CASSLTPFTNTGELFF. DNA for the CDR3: TGTGCCAGCAGCTTAACCCCCTTTACGAACACCGGGGAGCTGTTTTTT.